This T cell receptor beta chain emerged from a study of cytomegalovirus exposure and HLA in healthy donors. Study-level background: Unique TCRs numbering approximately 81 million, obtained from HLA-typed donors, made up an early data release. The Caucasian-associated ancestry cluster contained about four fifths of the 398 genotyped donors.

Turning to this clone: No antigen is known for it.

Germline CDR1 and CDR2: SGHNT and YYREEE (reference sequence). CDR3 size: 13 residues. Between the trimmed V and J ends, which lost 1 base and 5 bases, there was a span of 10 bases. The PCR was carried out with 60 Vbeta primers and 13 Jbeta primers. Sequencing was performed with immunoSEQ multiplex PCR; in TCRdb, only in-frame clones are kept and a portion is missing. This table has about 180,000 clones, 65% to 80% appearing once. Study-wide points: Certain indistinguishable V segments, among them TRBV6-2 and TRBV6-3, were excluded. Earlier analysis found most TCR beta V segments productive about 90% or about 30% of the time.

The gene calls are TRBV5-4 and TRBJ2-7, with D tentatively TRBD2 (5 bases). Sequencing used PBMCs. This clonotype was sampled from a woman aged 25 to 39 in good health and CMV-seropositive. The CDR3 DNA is TGTGCCAGCAGCTTGACTAGTATGCACGAGCAGTACTTC. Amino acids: CASSLTSMHEQYF.